The clone carrying this T cell receptor (beta chain) appeared many times. CDR1 and CDR2 (germline): SGHRS, YFSETQ. The CDR3 contains 17 residues. Between the trimmed V and J ends, which lost 0 bases and 3 bases, there was a span of 18 bases. The cDNA came from 5'RACE, which used 10-nucleotide random UMIs. MiXCR, applied by TCRdb to the 5' RACE reads, yields one record per CDR3 protein. Found here are roughly 65,000 distinct CDR3 sequences, approximately 3.7% of them singletons; the top ten hold about 2.4%. These data come from a study of neurological immune-mediated disorders. As for the study in general: Relapsing-remitting forms accounted for about 90% of the 34 multiple sclerosis patients and secondary progressive forms for 3.

V gene TRBV5-1 combines with J gene TRBJ2-5, with D perhaps TRBD1 (5 bases). This receptor was taken from a man between 50 and 59 years old with multiple sclerosis. Sequencing was carried out using PBMCs. The CDR3 coding sequence is TGCGCCAGCAGCTTGGTAAGGTCGAGGACAAATGAAGAGACCCAGTACTTC. The encoded protein is CASSLVRSRTNEETQYF.